Below are 18 T cell receptor beta chains sequenced from a single sample in a study of regulatory T cells in long-lasting Graves disease. Time point meaning: persistent/refractory GD, antithyroid drugs over 5 years with positive TRAb. PBMC RNA was the source of the TCR library. iRepertoire HTBI primers and Arm-PCR of CDR3 regions built TCR beta libraries. TCRdb reprocessed the multiplex PCR reads via MiXCR and lists one record per CDR3 protein. Of roughly 400,000 distinct CDR3 sequences listed, around a fifth are singletons. This material consisted of peripheral blood mononuclear cells (PBMCs), taken when the disease was refractory, from a patient treated with antithyroid drugs. The receptors come from a female donor with Graves disease.

Concerning this clonotype itself: The likely explanation is a read error, given a far larger clone one base away. The V call is TRBV2, the J call TRBJ1-1; 9 bases are shared with TRBD1. V lost 7 bases, J lost 1 base, and 1 base stayed unmatched. The CDR3 is 13 amino acids. Looked up from germline, CDR1 is SNHLY and CDR2 is FYNNEI. This CDR3 is CASMGQGNTEAFF. The CDR3 region has the DNA TGTGCCAGCATGGGACAGGGGAACACTGAAGCTTTCTTT.

The chain links TRBV4-1 to TRBJ1-1; D unresolved. There are 17 residues in the CDR3. The ends were cut back, 0 bases at V and 2 bases at J, with 16 bases in the middle. Germline V lookup: CDR1 MGHRA, CDR2 YSYEKL. CDR3 sequence (DNA): TGCGCCAGCAGCCAAGAGTATCTTAGGACGGTAAACACTGAAGCTTTCTTT. It codes for CASSQEYLRTVNTEAFF.

There are a few counts of this clonotype. The chain uses TRBV5-5 and TRBJ2-2; 7 nucleotides line up with TRBD1. V lost 5 bases and J lost 3; bases outside the gene matches: 7. Germline V gives CDR1 SGHKS, CDR2 YYEKEE (reference sequence). The CDR3 extends over 15 amino acids. CDR3 region: CASRWAQGDTGELFF. The CDR3 DNA reads TGTGCCAGCAGATGGGCCCAGGGGGACACCGGGGAGCTGTTTTTT.

V is TRBV9 and J is TRBJ2-2; 7 bases are a match to TRBD2. CDR1 and CDR2 (germline): SGDLS, YYNGEE. This CDR3 is 14 amino acids long. With V trimmed by 4 bases and J by 4 bases, 4 bases remained unmatched. The CDR3 region is CASSPTSTTGELFF. The CDR3 nucleotides read TGTGCCAGCAGCCCGACTAGCACCACCGGGGAGCTGTTTTTT.

V usage is TRBV28 and J usage is TRBJ2-3; no reliable D call. The V and J ends lost 6 bases and 5 bases respectively, with 12 bases between them. Germline CDR1 is MDHEN and CDR2 is SYDVKM. CDR3 length: 13 residues. Here the CDR3 reads CASRVPLKDTQYF. The CDR3 nucleotides read TGTGCCAGCAGAGTCCCCTTGAAAGATACGCAGTATTTT. The full variable domain, its missing parts supplied by reference TRBV28 and TRBJ2-3, is DVKVTQSSRYLVKRTGEKVFLECVQDMDHENMFWYRQDPGLGLRLIYFSYDVKMKEKGDIPEGYSVSREKKERFSLILESASTNQTSMYLCASRVPLKDTQYFGPGTRLTVL.

A single count supports this clonotype. The V call is TRBV2, the J call TRBJ2-7; D is perhaps TRBD1 (5 bases). The germline V gene encodes CDR1 SNHLY and CDR2 FYNNEI. The CDR3 is 13 residues long. Trimming took off 1 base at V and 3 bases at J, with 7 bases between the two ends. In DNA, the CDR3 is TGTGCCAGCAGTGAAGGCAGGGTCTACGAGCAGTACTTC. Translation: CASSEGRVYEQYF.

The table lists this clonotype with a few counts. The chain couples TRBV4-1 to TRBJ2-7, with a tentative D call TRBD1 (6 bases). Germline V CDR1 and CDR2: MGHRA, YSYEKL. The CDR3 spans 16 residues. V dropped 3 bases and J dropped 9 bases, with 24 bases sitting between them. CDR3 sequence: CASSHGLGGSGAGQYF. The DNA of the CDR3 is TGCGCCAGCAGCCACGGGTTAGGGGGTAGTGGAGCAGGGCAGTACTTC.

This clonotype has at least ten counts. The gene calls are TRBV28 and TRBJ1-1; D uncertain. Germline V CDR1 and CDR2: MDHEN, SYDVKM. V dropped 5 bases and J dropped 1 base, with 14 bases sitting between them. The CDR3 totals 15 residues. Here the CDR3 DNA reads TGTGCCAGCAGTCTTCAGGCAGGCGGGAACACTGAAGCTTTCTTT. It yields the protein CASSLQAGGNTEAFF.

This clonotype has more than one count but fewer than ten. The chain recombines TRBV30 with TRBJ1-5; no clear D gene. This CDR3 has 13 residues. CDR1 GTSNPN and CDR2 SVGIG come from the germline V gene (reference sequence). The V end was cut by 1 base, the J end by 7 bases, with 11 bases between. The CDR3 protein is CAWSGGRGQPQHF. The CDR3 region has the DNA TGTGCCTGGAGTGGGGGTCGTGGCCAGCCCCAGCATTTT.

This clonotype was detected many times. V and J are TRBV28 and TRBJ2-7, with 9 positions matching TRBD2. The CDR3 is 16 residues long. V dropped 6 bases and J dropped 3; count of bases not matched to a gene: 12. Germline CDR1 reads MDHEN; CDR2 reads SYDVKM. CDR3 nucleotides: TGTGCCAGCAGCTCACGGCCCGGGACTAGCAGCTACGAGCAGTACTTC. This translates into CASSSRPGTSSYEQYF.

The table lists this clonotype with many counts. The chain links TRBV30 to TRBJ1-1, with unresolved D. V shed 3 bases and J shed 0 bases, with 11 bases lying between them. Germline CDR1 is GTSNPN and CDR2 is SVGIG (reference sequence). The CDR3 is made up of 14 amino acids. The CDR3 DNA reads as TGTGCCTGGAGGGCGGACGAGATGAACACTGAAGCTTTCTTT. Its translation: CAWRADEMNTEAFF.

This clonotype was counted a few times. This CDR3 reads CSARPTVQVDNQPQHF. CDR3 nucleotide sequence: TGCAGTGCTAGGCCGACGGTACAGGTAGACAATCAGCCCCAGCATTTT. V usage is TRBV20-1 and J usage is TRBJ1-5, with D maybe TRBD1 (5 bases). This CDR3 spans 16 amino acids. Trimming removed 3 bases at V and 3 bases at J, with 18 bases between. Germline CDR1 DFQATT, CDR2 SNEGSKA (reference sequence).

The sample holds many counts of this clonotype. The chain employs TRBV2 and TRBJ2-7; no reliable D call. Germline V lookup: CDR1 SNHLY, CDR2 FYNNEI. CDR3 length equals 11 residues. Trimming pared 6 bases from V and 2 bases from J, leaving 5 bases between. CDR3 sequence: CASSPAYEQYF. CDR3 DNA: TGTGCCAGCAGCCCCGCCTACGAGCAGTACTTC. Full variable domain (remainder filled in from reference TRBV2 and TRBJ2-7): EPEVTQTPSHQVTQMGQEVILRCVPISNHLYFYWYRQILGQKVEFLVSFYNNEISEKSEIFDDQFSVERPDGSNFTLKIRSTKLEDSAMYFCASSPAYEQYFGPGTRLTVT.

As concerns this clonotype: This may arise from a read error, as a much more abundant clone is one base away. Since the CDR3 does not end with the conserved phenylalanine or tryptophan, this likely comes from a read error. The V and J genes are TRBV6-4 and TRBJ2-6; D ambiguous. The CDR3 runs 20 residues. V was pared by 7 bases and J by 0 bases, with 25 bases between. Germline loops: CDR1 MRHNA, CDR2 SNTAGT. CDR3 region: CASIIPEPHRDLSGANVLTL. In DNA form, the CDR3 reads TGTGCCAGCATTATCCCAGAGCCCCACCGAGACCTCTCTGGGGCCAACGTCCTGACTCTC.

This clonotype occurred a few times. V is TRBV4-1 and J is TRBJ2-7; D unresolved. CDR1 is MGHRA and CDR2 is YSYEKL in the germline V gene. The length of the CDR3 is 14 residues. V was pared by 1 base and J by 2 bases, with 9 bases between. Written as DNA, the CDR3 is TGCGCCAGCAGCCAAGTGGTACGAGCCTACGAGCAGTACTTC. Translated, it gives CASSQVVRAYEQYF.

This chain links TRBV4-1 with TRBJ2-7, with D uncertain. Between the trimmed V and J ends, which lost 0 bases and 0 bases, there was a span of 6 bases. Germline V gives CDR1 MGHRA, CDR2 YSYEKL. The CDR3 totals 14 residues. The CDR3 DNA reads TGCGCCAGCAGCCAAGAGTATTCCTCCTACGAGCAGTACTTC. Protein product: CASSQEYSSYEQYF.

The J gene is TRBJ1-2, the V gene TRBV9; TRBD1 matches at 8 bases. Trimming at V came to 0 bases and at J to 7 bases, leaving 11 bases not matched to a gene. The CDR3 has 16 residues. The germline V gene has CDR1 SGDLS and CDR2 YYNGEE. CDR3 region: CASSVDPGGVGAGYTF. For the CDR3, the DNA is TGTGCCAGCAGCGTAGATCCAGGGGGCGTTGGGGCTGGCTACACCTTC.

This clonotype was seen many times. J is TRBJ2-5 and V is TRBV28; D is unclear. V gave up 9 bases and J gave up 4 bases, with 18 bases separating them. The CDR3 is 14 residues long. Per the germline V gene, CDR1 is MDHEN and CDR2 is SYDVKM. Written as DNA, the CDR3 is TGTGCCAGTGCACAGCGAAGCCCGGGAGAGACCCAGTACTTC. This gives the protein CASAQRSPGETQYF.